This T cell receptor (beta chain) emerged from a study of blood T cell repertoires in COVID-19. Study as a whole: The United States, Italy and Spain supplied acute and convalescent COVID-19 samples. Sources were T cells, B-cell-depleted T cells, or PBMCs; the material itself was cDNA or gDNA.

This clone has just a few counts. Trimming left V 4 bases short and J 0 bases short, with 21 bases between. The CDR3 extends over 18 amino acids. From germline, CDR1 is SGDLS and CDR2 YYNGEE. Under the authors' procedure: Estimated nucleated cell counts came from reference gene primer amplification. Sequencing was performed with immunoSEQ multiplex PCR; in TCRdb, only in-frame clones are kept and a portion is missing. The V and J calls and clone size come from that table; D and trimming were worked out from the DNA. The data contain over 200,000 clones, approximately 82% of them singletons. The chain employs TRBV9 and TRBJ2-3; maybe TRBD2 (6 bases). Material: peripheral blood. The sequence was obtained from a woman aged 45-59 years with acute or convalescent COVID-19. The chain's CDR3 is CASSSRDSPITSTDTQYF. In DNA, the CDR3 is TGTGCCAGCAGCTCCCGGGACTCTCCAATAACTAGCACAGATACGCAGTATTTT.